This T cell receptor (beta chain) was documented in a study of OX40 agonist ivuxolimab in advanced cancers. Study at large: With a range of roughly 20 to 80, age averaged 60 years, and 65% to 85% were male. Study-level results: Among the nonresponders, some also had low normalized T-cell clonal expansion.

Profiling relied on immunoSEQ multiplex PCR, and the TCRdb table lists in-frame clones only, not all of them. The sample comprises 26,000 or so clones, roughly 90% of which are singletons, and approximately 19% rests with the top ten. With respect to this clone: What it binds is not known.

CDR1 and CDR2 from the germline V gene are SEHNR and FQNEAQ (reference sequence). The length of the CDR3 is 12 residues. Between the trimmed V and J ends, which lost 4 bases and 5 bases, there was a span of 9 bases. Drawing of blood for sampling happened at baseline, at cycle 4 day 1, and at cycle 7 day 1. The origin of this receptor is an adult with an advanced solid tumor such as melanoma, head and neck, liver or kidney cancer. The material was CD4+ or CD8+ T cells sorted from blood, obtained in a trial of the OX40 agonist ivuxolimab. The rearrangement uses TRBV7-9 and TRBJ2-7; D gene ambiguous. The CDR3 bases are TGTGCCAGCAGCTCCCTTGAGAACGAGCAGTACTTC. This codes for CASSSLENEQYF. The full variable domain, in which reference TRBV7-9 and TRBJ2-7 provide the parts outside the CDR3, is DTGVSQNPRHKITKRGQNVTFRCDPISEHNRLYWYRQTLGQGPEFLTYFQNEAQLEKSRLLSDRFSAERPKGSFSTLEIQRTEQGDSAMYLCASSSLENEQYFGPGTRLTVT.